This TCR beta chain was sequenced in a study of T cells in Graves' hyperthyroidism and ophthalmopathy. Whole-study findings and limits: Most clonotypes expanded in the thyroid (above 0.001) were also present in blood.

What was amplified from RNA transcripts were TCR beta CDR3 regions. The primer set for the first-round RT-PCR of the TCR CDR3 was HTBI. TCRdb reprocessed the multiplex PCR reads with MiXCR, giving one entry per CDR3 protein. The table shows 300,000 to 350,000 distinct CDR3 sequences, with over 20% occurring only once. Patients aged 18 to 65 had newly diagnosed hyperthyroidism that had lasted under 2 months. CDR1 and CDR2 from the germline V gene are SQVTM and ANQGSEA. Between the trimmed V and J ends, which lost 3 bases and 2 bases, there was a span of 11 bases. This CDR3 spans 13 amino acids. At least ten counts were recorded for this clonotype. As yet, its antigen is unknown.

The genes are TRBV29-1 and TRBJ2-7, with no clear D. The specimen sequenced was blood. This clonotype was obtained from a woman between 50 and 59 years old with Graves' hyperthyroidism. CDR3 nucleotide sequence: TGCAGCGTTGATGACTTTCCCGCCTACGAGCAGTACTTC. Its translation is CSVDDFPAYEQYF.